This T cell receptor beta chain comes out of a study of human T cells and chemical hapten exposure. Study details: Weekly scalp doses of diphenylcyclopropenone were given to patients during the roughly 25-week study. General study findings and limits: DPC sensitization did not alter TCRs above 1 in 1000 frequency.

This clonotype was picked up many times. What it binds is unknown. Per the original methods: Counts of TCRs in each sample centred on a median of around 96,000 and extended from around 25,000 to 690,000. Using its own MiXCR run on the RACE reads, TCRdb lists one record per CDR3 protein. TCRdb's processing, not the authors', yielded these V and J calls. The table records around 69,000 distinct CDR3 sequences, 7.5% to 9.5% of them present only once. The CDR3 consists of 18 residues. Deletions cut 5 bases from V and 0 bases from J, with 22 bases between. Germline values: CDR1 ENHRY, CDR2 SYGVKD. Time point noted: patch test 2, 6 weeks after DPC sensitization. Treatment reported: therapeutic diphenylcyclopropenone sensitization with weekly scalp DPC. Total RNA came from unfractionated whole blood.

The sequencing used whole blood, collected in connection with sensitization to the hapten diphenylcyclopropenone (DPC). The chain carries TRBV10-3 and TRBJ1-1; weak D call: TRBD1 (5 bases). The clonotype was recovered from a woman between 50 and 59 years old with alopecia areata. Some clones in this sample may be carry-over from other donors' samples. Here the CDR3 reads CAISRTSGVISMNTEAFF. Here the CDR3 DNA reads TGTGCCATCAGTCGAACATCGGGGGTGATTTCAATGAACACTGAAGCTTTCTTT.